The rows below give T cell receptor beta chains drawn from one sample of a study of blood T cell repertoires in COVID-19. Data came from immunoSEQ multiplex PCR; TCRdb stores just in-frame clones and leaves some out. The profile covers tens of thousands of clones, with about 81% appearing a single time and 35% taken by the ten largest. The specimen sequenced was peripheral blood. The receptors derive from a man older than 75 with acute or convalescent COVID-19. CDR3s include the opening cysteine and the closing phenylalanine or tryptophan. D genes are given only for firm matches. Only part of the rows carry a size: once, few, many, or a class if the clone is expanded.

j_gene: TRBJ1-4
d_gene: .
abundance: .
v_gene: TRBV14
CDR3nt: TGTGCCAGCAGCCAAGGCTCGGTTGGTGAAAAACTGTTTTTT
CDR3aa: CASSQGSVGEKLFF

j_gene: TRBJ2-6
d_gene: .
abundance: .
v_gene: TRBV13
CDR3nt: TGTGCCAGCAGCTTAGAATGGCCGGGGGCCAACGTCCTGACTTTC
CDR3aa: CASSLEWPGANVLTF

j_gene: TRBJ2-2
d_gene: .
abundance: .
v_gene: TRBV6-5
CDR3nt: TGTGCCAGCACCTATACGAACACCGGGGAGCTGTTTTTT
CDR3aa: CASTYTNTGELFF

j_gene: TRBJ2-3
d_gene: TRBD2
abundance: .
v_gene: TRBV9
CDR3nt: TGTGCCAGCAGCGTAATAGCGGGGGGGGCAGATACGCAGTATTTT
CDR3aa: CASSVIAGGADTQYF

j_gene: TRBJ2-7
d_gene: .
abundance: .
v_gene: TRBV29-1
CDR3nt: TGCAGCGTTGAGGCTGCCGGGTCTCAGTACTTC
CDR3aa: CSVEAAGSQYF

j_gene: TRBJ2-1
d_gene: .
abundance: .
v_gene: TRBV6-6
CDR3nt: TGTGCCAGCAGTTACCCGGGTCGAGAAGCTGGTGAGCAGTTCTTC
CDR3aa: CASSYPGREAGEQFF

j_gene: TRBJ1-1
d_gene: TRBD1
abundance: few
v_gene: TRBV18
CDR3nt: TGTGCCAGCTCACCTAATATCGGACAGGGAGCAAAGAACACTGAAGCTTTCTTT
CDR3aa: CASSPNIGQGAKNTEAFF

j_gene: TRBJ2-5
d_gene: TRBD1
abundance: .
v_gene: TRBV10-3
CDR3nt: TGTGCCATCAGTCCTGACAGGGCGGAGACCCAGTACTTC
CDR3aa: CAISPDRAETQYF

j_gene: TRBJ1-2
d_gene: .
abundance: .
v_gene: TRBV5-5
CDR3nt: TGTGCCAGCAGCTTGGATTTAGACACGTATGGCTACACCTTC
CDR3aa: CASSLDLDTYGYTF

j_gene: TRBJ2-3
d_gene: .
abundance: .
v_gene: TRBV7-9
CDR3nt: TGTGCCAGCAGCCCTGGACACTCTTCTGATACGCAGTATTTT
CDR3aa: CASSPGHSSDTQYF

j_gene: TRBJ2-7
d_gene: .
abundance: .
v_gene: TRBV5-1
CDR3nt: TGCGCCAGCAGCTTGGGTAGGGGCGGAAAAAACGAGCAGTACTTC
CDR3aa: CASSLGRGGKNEQYF

j_gene: TRBJ2-1
d_gene: .
abundance: .
v_gene: TRBV12-3/TRBV12-4
CDR3nt: TGTGCCAGCAGTTACTTGGGGCAGGAGCAGTTCTTC
CDR3aa: CASSYLGQEQFF

j_gene: TRBJ2-7
d_gene: TRBD1
abundance: .
v_gene: TRBV6-5
CDR3nt: TGTGCCAGCAGAACCGGGACAGGGAGGTCCAACGAGCAGTACTTC
CDR3aa: CASRTGTGRSNEQYF

j_gene: TRBJ2-5
d_gene: .
abundance: .
v_gene: TRBV7-2
CDR3nt: TGTGCCAGCAGCTTAGACTCGTACCAAGAGACCCAGTACTTC
CDR3aa: CASSLDSYQETQYF

j_gene: TRBJ2-1
d_gene: .
abundance: .
v_gene: TRBV19
CDR3nt: TGTGCCAGTAGGTCCAATGGGGGGGAGCAGTTCTTC
CDR3aa: CASRSNGGEQFF

j_gene: TRBJ2-6
d_gene: TRBD2
abundance: once
v_gene: TRBV5-4
CDR3nt: TGTGCCAGCAGCTTCTCGATTGGACTAGCGACTGGGGCCAACGTCCTGACTTTC
CDR3aa: CASSFSIGLATGANVLTF

j_gene: TRBJ1-2
d_gene: TRBD1
abundance: .
v_gene: TRBV2
CDR3nt: TGTGCCAGCAAGACAGGGGCGAACTATGGCTACACCTTC
CDR3aa: CASKTGANYGYTF

j_gene: TRBJ2-7
d_gene: .
abundance: once
v_gene: TRBV5-4
CDR3nt: TGTGCCAGCAGCTTGGCTAGGGGCAGGACCTACGAGCAGTACTTC
CDR3aa: CASSLARGRTYEQYF